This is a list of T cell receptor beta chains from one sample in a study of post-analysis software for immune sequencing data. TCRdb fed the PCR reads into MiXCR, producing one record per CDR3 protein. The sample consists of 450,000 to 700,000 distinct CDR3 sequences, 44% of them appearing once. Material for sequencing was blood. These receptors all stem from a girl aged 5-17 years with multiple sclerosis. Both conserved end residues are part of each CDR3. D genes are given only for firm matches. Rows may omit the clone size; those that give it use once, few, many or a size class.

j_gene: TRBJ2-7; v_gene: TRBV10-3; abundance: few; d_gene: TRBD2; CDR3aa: CAISESAGEQYF; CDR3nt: TGTGCCATCAGTGAGTCAGCGGGGGAGCAGTACTTC
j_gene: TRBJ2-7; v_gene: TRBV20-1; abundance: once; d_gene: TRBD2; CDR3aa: CSASREATRSEQYF; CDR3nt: TGCAGTGCTAGCCGGGAGGCTACCCGTAGCGAGCAGTACTTC
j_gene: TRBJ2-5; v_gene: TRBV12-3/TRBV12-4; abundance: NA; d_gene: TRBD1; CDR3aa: CASRELGTAGETQYF; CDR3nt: TGTGCCAGCAGGGAACTAGGGACAGCAGGAGAGACCCAGTACTTC
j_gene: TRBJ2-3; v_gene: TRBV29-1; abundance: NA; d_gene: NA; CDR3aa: CSVDHRLELSTDTQYF; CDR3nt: TGCAGCGTTGATCACAGGCTGGAATTGTCGACAGATACGCAGTATTTT
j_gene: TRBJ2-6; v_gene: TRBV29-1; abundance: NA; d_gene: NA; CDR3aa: CSVDETSGANVLTF; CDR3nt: TGCAGCGTCGACGAGACTTCTGGGGCCAACGTCCTGACTTTC
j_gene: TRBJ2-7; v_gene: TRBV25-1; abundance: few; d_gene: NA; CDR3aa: CATASDHYEQYF; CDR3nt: TGTGCCACCGCTTCAGACCACTACGAGCAGTACTTC
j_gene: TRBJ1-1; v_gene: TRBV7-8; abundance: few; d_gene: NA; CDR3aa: CASSLQVLNTEAFF; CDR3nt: TGTGCCAGCAGCTTACAGGTCTTGAACACTGAAGCTTTCTTT
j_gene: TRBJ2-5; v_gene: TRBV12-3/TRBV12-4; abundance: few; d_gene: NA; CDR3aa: CASSMIGETQYF; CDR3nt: TGTGCCAGCAGTATGATTGGAGAGACCCAGTACTTC
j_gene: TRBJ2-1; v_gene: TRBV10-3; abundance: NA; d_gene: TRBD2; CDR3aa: CASLGEVAGGNEQFF; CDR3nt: TGTGCCTCGCTAGGGGAAGTAGCGGGAGGAAATGAGCAGTTCTTC
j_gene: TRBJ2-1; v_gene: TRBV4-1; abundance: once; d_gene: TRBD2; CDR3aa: CASSQVDMGLAGGAQFF; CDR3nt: TGCGCCAGCAGCCAAGTGGATATGGGACTAGCGGGAGGCGCGCAGTTCTTC
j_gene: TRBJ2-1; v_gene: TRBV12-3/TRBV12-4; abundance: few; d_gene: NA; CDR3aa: CASTPGRTYNEQFF; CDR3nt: TGTGCCAGCACCCCCGGCAGGACCTACAATGAGCAGTTCTTC
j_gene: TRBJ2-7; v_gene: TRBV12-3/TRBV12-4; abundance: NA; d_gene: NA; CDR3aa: CASSLRGEYEQYF; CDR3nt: TGTGCCAGCAGTCTCAGGGGGGAGTACGAGCAGTACTTC
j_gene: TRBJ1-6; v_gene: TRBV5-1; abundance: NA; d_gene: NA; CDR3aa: CASSLQGPENNSPLHF; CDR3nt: TGCGCCAGCAGCTTGCAGGGACCAGAAAATAATTCACCCCTCCACTTT
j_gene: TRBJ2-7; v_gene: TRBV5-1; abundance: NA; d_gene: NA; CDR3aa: CASTPGPGPTHEQYF; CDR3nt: TGCGCCAGCACCCCGGGCCCAGGGCCGACCCACGAGCAGTACTTC
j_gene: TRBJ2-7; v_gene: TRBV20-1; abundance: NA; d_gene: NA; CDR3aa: CSAFDTIGGEQYF; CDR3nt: TGCAGTGCCTTCGACACAATCGGGGGCGAGCAGTACTTC